Following are 4 T cell receptor beta chains from one sample sequenced in a study of vaccination effects on CD4 cells after COVID-19. Their specific antigens are unknown. Using immunoSEQ multiplex PCR, the repertoire was profiled, and TCRdb retains in-frame clones only, with some absent. The repertoire includes 55,000 to 75,000 clones, roughly 72% of them detected once, and roughly 4% sits in the top ten. After expansion with viral peptide pools in the ViraFEST assay, antigen-specific CD4+ T cells were sequenced. Culture proceeded for nine to eleven days, and CD4+ T cells were then isolated. Neither prior SARS-CoV-2 infection nor positive nucleocapsid antibodies were present in the vaccine recipients. Material: CD4+ T cells from PBMCs cultured with HCoV-OC43 spike peptides, obtained before COVID-19 vaccination. As to subset: HCoV-OC43 spike overlapping peptide pool stimulation. These receptors were collected from a human donor who received a COVID-19 vaccine.

This clone occurred a few times. The rearrangement links TRBV24-1 to TRBJ1-1; D is unclear. CDR1 and CDR2 from the germline V gene are KGHDR and SFDVKD. The CDR3 consists of 13 residues. V lost 4 bases to trimming and J lost 3 bases, with 8 bases between them. Written as DNA, the CDR3 is TGTGCCACCAGTGACGACCCATACACTGAAGCTTTCTTT. This gives the protein CATSDDPYTEAFF.

The chain employs TRBV6-7 and TRBJ1-6, with 8 positions matching TRBD1. TRBV6-7 qualifies as an ORF whose function is uncertain. The J segment lost 15 bases and the V segment lost 10 bases, leaving 20 bases of the junction unmatched. The CDR3 runs to 15 residues. This CDR3 is CAKTQGASVTRDLHF. As DNA, the CDR3 is TGTGCCAAGACCCAGGGGGCCAGCGTTACCCGAGACCTCCACTTT.

V usage is TRBV3-1 (or the pseudogene TRBV3-2) and J usage is TRBJ1-1, with 7 bases identical to TRBD1. The length of the CDR3 is 14 residues. The ends lost 2 bases at V and 7 bases at J; junction bases unmatched: 7. Looked up from germline, CDR1 is LGHDT and CDR2 is YNNKEL (reference sequence). The CDR3 is CASSQPDRVSEAFF. CDR3 coding DNA: TGTGCCAGCAGCCAACCCGACAGGGTGAGTGAAGCTTTCTTT.

In this sample, this clone turned up a few times. The V gene is TRBV2, the J gene TRBJ2-7, with unresolved D. Germline V gene sequence: CDR1 SNHLY, CDR2 FYNNEI. This CDR3 has 12 residues. The V end lost 2 bases, the J end lost 7 bases, and 9 bases lay between the germline ends. The CDR3 sequence: CASSEQVKEQYV. The CDR3 coding sequence is TGTGCCAGCAGTGAACAGGTTAAAGAGCAGTACGTC.